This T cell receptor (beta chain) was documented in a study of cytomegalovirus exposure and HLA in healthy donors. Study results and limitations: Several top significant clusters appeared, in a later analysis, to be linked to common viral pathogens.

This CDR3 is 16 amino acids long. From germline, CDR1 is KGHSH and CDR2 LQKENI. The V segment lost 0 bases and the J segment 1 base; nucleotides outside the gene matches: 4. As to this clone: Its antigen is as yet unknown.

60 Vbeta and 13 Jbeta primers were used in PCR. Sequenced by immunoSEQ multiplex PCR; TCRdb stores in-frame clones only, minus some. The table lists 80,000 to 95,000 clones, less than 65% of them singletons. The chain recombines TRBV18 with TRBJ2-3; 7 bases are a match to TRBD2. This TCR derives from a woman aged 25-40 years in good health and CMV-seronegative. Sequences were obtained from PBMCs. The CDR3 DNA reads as TGTGCCAGCTCACCACCGACTAGCTGGGGCACAGATACGCAGTATTTT. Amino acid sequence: CASSPPTSWGTDTQYF. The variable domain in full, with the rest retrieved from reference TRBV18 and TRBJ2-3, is NAGVMQNPRHLVRRRGQEARLRCSPMKGHSHVYWYRQLPEEGLKFMVYLQKENIIDESGMPKERFSAEFPKEGPSILRIQQVVRGDSAAYFCASSPPTSWGTDTQYFGPGTRLTVL.